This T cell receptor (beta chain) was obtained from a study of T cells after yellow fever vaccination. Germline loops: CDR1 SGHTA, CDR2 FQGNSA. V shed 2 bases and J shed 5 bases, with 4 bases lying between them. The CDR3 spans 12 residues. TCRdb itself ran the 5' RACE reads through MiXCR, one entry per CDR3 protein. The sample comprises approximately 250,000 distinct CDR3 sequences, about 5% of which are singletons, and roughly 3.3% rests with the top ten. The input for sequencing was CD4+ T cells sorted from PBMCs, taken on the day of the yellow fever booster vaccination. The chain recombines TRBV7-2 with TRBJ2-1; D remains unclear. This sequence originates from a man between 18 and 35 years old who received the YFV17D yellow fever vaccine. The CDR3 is CASSLSDNEQFF. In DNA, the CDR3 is TGTGCCAGCAGCTTATCGGACAATGAGCAGTTCTTC.